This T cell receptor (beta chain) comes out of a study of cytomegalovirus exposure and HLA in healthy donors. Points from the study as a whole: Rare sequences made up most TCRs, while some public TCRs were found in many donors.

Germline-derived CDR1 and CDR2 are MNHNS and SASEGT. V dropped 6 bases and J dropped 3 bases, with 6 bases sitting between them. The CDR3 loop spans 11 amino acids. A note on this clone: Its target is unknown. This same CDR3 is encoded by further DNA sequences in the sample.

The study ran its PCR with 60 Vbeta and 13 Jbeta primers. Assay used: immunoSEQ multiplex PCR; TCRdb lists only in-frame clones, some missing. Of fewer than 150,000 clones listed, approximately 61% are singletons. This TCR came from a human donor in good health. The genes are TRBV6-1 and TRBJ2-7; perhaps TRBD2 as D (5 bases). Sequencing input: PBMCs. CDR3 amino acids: CASSGGYEQYF. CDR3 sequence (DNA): TGTGCCAGCAGCGGAGGCTACGAGCAGTACTTC.